The 11 T cell receptor beta chains presented below share a single source sample, sequenced in a study of control samples from healthy donors and cancer patients. Sequencing used immunoSEQ multiplex PCR; TCRdb keeps in-frame clones, though not all of them. The sample records tens of thousands of clones, around 90% being singletons. Sequencing was performed on blood. All receptors come from a woman aged 70-85 years in good health.

The rearrangement joins TRBV29-1 to TRBJ2-3; no clear D. V was cut by 4 bases and J by 2 bases, with 10 bases left in between. Germline V gene lookup returns CDR1 SQVTM and CDR2 ANQGSEA. CDR3 length: 13 residues. CDR3 protein: CSVGKSYTDTQYF. The CDR3 nucleotides are TGCAGCGTTGGAAAGAGTTACACAGATACGCAGTATTTT.

The V call is TRBV5-5, the J call TRBJ1-3; 7 nucleotides match TRBD1. The CDR3 is 16 amino acids. Losses at the gene ends were 4 bases for V and 4 bases for J; bases not matched to a gene: 11. Germline V gene lookup returns CDR1 SGHKS and CDR2 YYEKEE (reference sequence). Here the CDR3 reads CASSDDRAGVGNTIYF. CDR3 sequence (DNA): TGTGCCAGCAGCGACGACAGGGCTGGAGTGGGAAACACCATATATTTT.

The rearrangement uses TRBV6-6 and TRBJ1-5; D might be TRBD1 (5 bases). In germline, CDR1 is MNHNY, CDR2 SVGAGI (reference sequence). The V end lost 6 bases, the J end lost 7 bases, and 13 bases lay between the germline ends. The CDR3 spans 13 residues. The DNA for the CDR3 is TGTGCCAGCAGCCTGGGGGGAGAACAGCCCCAGCATTTT. Amino acids: CASSLGGEQPQHF.

This clone was seen a single time. This chain connects TRBV2 to TRBJ1-5, with 8 bases matching TRBD1. From germline, CDR1 is SNHLY and CDR2 FYNNEI. CDR3 length: 15 amino acids. V shed 6 bases, J shed 1 base, and the junction held 5 bases outside the gene matches. Here the CDR3 DNA reads TGTGCCAGCAGGGCAGGGGGCCGGAGCAATCAGCCCCAGCATTTT. Its translation: CASRAGGRSNQPQHF.

The CDR3 DNA sequence: TGTGCCAGCAGCAAGCGGCCCTACGAGCAGTACTTC. Translation gives CASSKRPYEQYF. This rearrangement joins TRBV11-3 to TRBJ2-7, with D perhaps TRBD2 (5 bases). CDR1 is SGHNT and CDR2 is YENEEA in the germline V gene. This CDR3 has 12 residues. V lost 5 bases and J 2 bases, leaving 7 bases between the germline ends.

The gene calls are TRBV7-2 and TRBJ1-4, with a weak D call TRBD1 (6 bases). CDR3 length: 14 amino acids. Germline CDR1 is SGHTA and CDR2 is FQGNSA. Trimming left V 5 bases short and J 4 bases short, with 11 bases between. This chain's CDR3 is CASSPDRNNEKLFF. CDR3 DNA sequence: TGTGCCAGCAGCCCGGACAGAAATAATGAAAAACTGTTTTTT.

With regard to this clone: Its ends do not fully match the called genes, so a read error is possible. The chain carries TRBV2 and TRBJ1-6; 7 bases align to TRBD1. The length of the CDR3 is 15 residues. Per the germline V gene, CDR1 is SNHLY and CDR2 is FYNNEI. CDR3 bases: TGTGCCAGCAGGGAAGGGACAGCTAATAATTCACCCCTCCACTTT. It translates to CASREGTANNSPLHF.

This clone was recorded a few times. V gene TRBV7-3 combines with J gene TRBJ2-7, with 7 bases that match TRBD1. The ends lost 5 bases at V and 3 bases at J; junction bases unmatched: 4. Per germline, CDR1 SGHTA and CDR2 FQGTGA. This CDR3 comprises 13 residues. The DNA of the CDR3 is TGTGCCAGCAGCCCGGACAGGTTCTACGAGCAGTACTTC. Translated: CASSPDRFYEQYF.

V and J are TRBV7-8 and TRBJ1-2, with 7 bases lining up with TRBD1. The germline V gene encodes CDR1 SGHVS and CDR2 FQNEAQ. The CDR3 has 15 residues. The V segment lost 4 bases and the J segment 3 bases; nucleotides outside the gene matches: 8. CDR3 DNA: TGTGCCAGCAGCTCCGCAGTGGGACAGCACTATGGCTACACCTTC. Amino acids: CASSSAVGQHYGYTF. The whole variable domain, filled in from reference TRBV7-8 and TRBJ1-2, reads GAGVSQSPRYKVAKRGQDVALRCDPISGHVSLFWYQQALGQGPEFLTYFQNEAQLDKSGLPSDRFFAERPEGSVSTLKIQRTQQEDSAVYLCASSSAVGQHYGYTFGSGTRLTVV.

This chain connects TRBV5-6 to TRBJ2-3, with 7 positions matching TRBD1. The CDR3 totals 15 residues. Germline V gene sequence: CDR1 SGHDT, CDR2 YYEEEE. Germline trimming cut 3 bases from V and 4 bases from J; bases unmatched to any gene: 8. CDR3: CASSSRTGGADTQYF. CDR3 coding DNA: TGTGCCAGCAGCTCGAGGACAGGAGGAGCAGATACGCAGTATTTT.

This rearrangement joins TRBV5-5 to TRBJ1-5; D is undetermined. Per germline, CDR1 SGHKS and CDR2 YYEKEE (reference sequence). The CDR3 covers 13 residues. V was cut by 4 bases and J by 4 bases, with 9 bases left in between. CDR3 nucleotides: TGTGCCAGCAGCCCTGATTCGAATCAGCCCCAGCATTTT. The encoded protein is CASSPDSNQPQHF.